Each of the 8 T cell receptor beta chains below was sequenced from the same sample in a study of T cell responses to AZD1222 COVID-19 vaccine. Profiling relied on immunoSEQ multiplex PCR, and the TCRdb table lists in-frame clones only, not all of them. Of around 78,000 clones in the sample, roughly nine tenths were seen once. Material: peripheral blood, obtained on day 0 of AZD1222 vaccination. All receptors come from an adult in good health.

This sequence joins TRBV6-5 and TRBJ2-3; a possible D gene is TRBD2 (5 bases). The CDR3 length is 15 residues. V was cut by 5 bases and J by 6 bases, with 18 bases left in between. Per germline, CDR1 MNHEY and CDR2 SVGAGI. CDR3 sequence (DNA): TGTGCCAGCAGTCTTAACCTCATCCCGGGGGATACGCAGTATTTT. Protein sequence: CASSLNLIPGDTQYF.

There are a few counts of this clone. The gene calls are TRBV5-1 and TRBJ1-1; 8 nucleotides agree with TRBD1. The CDR3 loop spans 15 amino acids. V lost 4 bases, J lost 4 bases, and 9 bases stayed unmatched. Per germline, CDR1 SGHRS and CDR2 YFSETQ. The CDR3 sequence is CASSPRQGAGTEAFF. The DNA of the CDR3 is TGCGCCAGCAGCCCACGGCAGGGGGCGGGCACTGAAGCTTTCTTT.

The chain has TRBV5-6 and TRBJ2-1; D unresolved. The V and J ends lost 0 bases and 10 bases respectively, with 11 bases between them. CDR3 length equals 13 residues. The V gene's germline CDR1 is SGHDT and CDR2 YYEEEE. This CDR3 reads CASSLEGRIEQFF. CDR3 nucleotides: TGTGCCAGCAGCTTGGAAGGCAGAATCGAGCAGTTCTTC.

The V call is TRBV24-1, the J call TRBJ2-7; either TRBD1 or TRBD2 may supply D (7 bases each). Trimming took 6 bases from V and 2 from J, leaving 25 bases between them. This CDR3 region has 18 residues. The germline gives CDR1 KGHDR, CDR2 SFDVKD. In DNA, the CDR3 is TGTGCCACCAGTCGGAACAGGGGCGTTGGGGGAGGGCCCTACGAGCAGTACTTC. Translation gives CATSRNRGVGGGPYEQYF.

The CDR3 here is CASSVWTGEYEQYF. The CDR3, as DNA: TGTGCCAGCAGCGTATGGACAGGGGAATACGAGCAGTACTTC. The gene calls are TRBV9 and TRBJ2-7; TRBD1 aligns across 9 bases. Germline V lookup: CDR1 SGDLS, CDR2 YYNGEE. Trimming removed 1 base from V and 4 bases from J; junction bases left unmatched: 3. The CDR3 totals 14 residues.

The chain uses TRBV28 and TRBJ2-3, with D hard to call. Germline CDR1 reads MDHEN; CDR2 reads SYDVKM. V was trimmed by 5 bases and J by 0 bases, leaving 3 bases between them. The CDR3 runs to 12 residues. CDR3 amino acids: CASSLSTDTQYF. The CDR3 nucleotides read TGTGCCAGCAGTCTTAGCACAGATACGCAGTATTTT.

CDR3 nucleotide sequence: TGTGCCAGCAGCCGGGGACTAGCGGTTGCTACCTACGAGCAGTACTTC. This encodes CASSRGLAVATYEQYF. V and J are TRBV7-6 and TRBJ2-7; 11 bases line up with TRBD2. The CDR3 has 16 amino acids. J was trimmed by 2 bases and V by 5 bases; bases with no gene match: 8. Germline CDR1 reads SGHVS; CDR2 reads FNYEAQ.

In its sample, this clone was seen a few times. The chain is built from TRBV6-6 and TRBJ2-7, with 9 positions matching TRBD2. This CDR3 is 13 amino acids long. After removal of 2 bases from V and 12 bases from J, the junction contained 8 bases not matched to a gene. Germline loops: CDR1 MNHNY, CDR2 SVGAGI (reference sequence). CDR3 DNA: TGTGCCAGCAGTTACGGGACTAGCTCGCCGGCGTACTTC. This translates into CASSYGTSSPAYF.